A single sample is the source of the 29 T cell receptor beta chains below, sequenced in a study of shared clonotypes between healthy human individuals. Clones were read by immunoSEQ multiplex PCR, and TCRdb kept only the in-frame ones, dropping some. This repertoire shows 1.6 million or so clones, less than 99% found once; its top ten account for roughly 0.35%. Sequenced sample: naive CD4+ T cells sorted from blood. Documented subset: CD45RA+ positively selected. The receptors were sampled from a man aged 30 to 39 in good health.

The chain joins TRBV27 to TRBJ2-7; the match to TRBD2 covers 9 bases. J was trimmed by 6 bases and V by 4 bases; bases with no gene match: 4. This CDR3 contains 13 residues. Germline CDR1 and CDR2: MNHEY and SMNVEV (reference sequence). The CDR3 loop is CASSYAGGSEQYF. The CDR3 DNA follows: TGTGCCAGCAGTTATGCGGGAGGGAGCGAGCAGTACTTC.

On this clone itself: The sample contains more than one DNA sequence encoding this CDR3. The V call is TRBV11-3, the J call TRBJ2-1; a weak D match, TRBD2 (5 bases). Trimming pared 0 bases from V and 2 bases from J, leaving 14 bases between. The germline V gene encodes CDR1 SGHNT and CDR2 YENEEA. The CDR3 is 17 amino acids. The CDR3: CASSLDPGLAAYNEQFF. DNA for the CDR3: TGTGCCAGCAGCTTAGATCCCGGACTGGCCGCCTACAATGAGCAGTTCTTC.

This clone was seen a single time. The gene calls are TRBV7-2 and TRBJ2-7; 12 bases fit TRBD1. CDR1 is SGHTA, CDR2 FQGNSA, per germline. This CDR3 spans 15 amino acids. Trimming removed 5 bases from V and 5 bases from J; junction bases left unmatched: 7. The CDR3 nucleotides are TGTGCCAGCAGCAAGAGGGGACAGGGGGCCAACGAGCAGTACTTC. This sequence encodes CASSKRGQGANEQYF.

The V gene is TRBV11-3, the J gene TRBJ2-1; D is perhaps TRBD1 (5 bases). V gave up 5 bases and J gave up 9 bases, with 14 bases separating them. The CDR3 totals 13 residues. Germline CDR1 and CDR2: SGHNT and YENEEA. Here the CDR3 DNA reads TGTGCCAGCAGCAATCCGCCAGGGCCTGAGCAGTTCTTC. This translates into CASSNPPGPEQFF.

With regard to this clone: Other DNA sequences in this specimen translate into the identical CDR3. The chain links TRBV25-1 to TRBJ2-7; 13 positions agree with TRBD2. Germline V gives CDR1 MGHDK, CDR2 SYGVNS. CDR3 length: 15 amino acids. V lost 2 bases and J lost 3; bases outside the gene matches: 1. CDR3 loop: CASSEGLAGVYEQYF. The CDR3, as DNA: TGTGCCAGCAGTGAAGGACTAGCGGGAGTCTACGAGCAGTACTTC.

This sequence joins TRBV7-2 and TRBJ2-7; D is unclear. The germline V gene encodes CDR1 SGHTA and CDR2 FQGNSA. The CDR3 has 13 residues. The germline V and J ends were trimmed by 5 bases and 6 bases, with 14 bases remaining between them. CDR3 bases: TGTGCCAGCAGCCAACCCATAGCTGTCGAGCAGTACTTC. Translated: CASSQPIAVEQYF.

This chain links TRBV25-1 with TRBJ2-5; the D gene is possibly TRBD1 (6 bases). Germline V CDR1 and CDR2: MGHDK, SYGVNS. Trimming took 7 bases from V and 2 from J, leaving 14 bases between them. The CDR3 consists of 14 residues. The CDR3 here is CASISGQTQETQYF. CDR3 DNA sequence: TGTGCCAGCATCAGTGGACAGACTCAAGAGACCCAGTACTTC.

The chain is built from TRBV4-3 and TRBJ1-5; D uncertain. CDR1 and CDR2 (germline): LGHNA, YSLEER. CDR3 length: 15 residues. V lost 0 bases, J lost 6 bases, and 12 bases lay in between. The CDR3 nucleotides read TGCGCCAGCAGCCAAGAGTGGGTCGGAGGTCAGCCCCAGCATTTT. It yields the protein CASSQEWVGGQPQHF.

The chain joins TRBV28 to TRBJ1-1, with a tentative D call TRBD1 (6 bases). Germline V CDR1 and CDR2: MDHEN, SYDVKM. The CDR3 spans 14 residues. The V end was cut by 5 bases, the J end by 6 bases, with 16 bases between. The DNA for the CDR3 is TGTGCCAGCAGTAGACTCAGGGGCCCCCCTGAAGCTTTCTTT. Its protein is CASSRLRGPPEAFF.

For the CDR3, the DNA is TGCGCCAGCACCGAAGGACTAATTATCGGTTCTGGGGCCAACGTCCTGACTTTC. Protein sequence: CASTEGLIIGSGANVLTF. The chain couples TRBV10-2 to TRBJ2-6, with a tentative D call TRBD2 (6 bases). This CDR3 region has 18 residues. The germline V gene encodes CDR1 WSHSY and CDR2 SAAADI. The V and J ends lost 7 bases and 1 base respectively, with 20 bases between them.

This sequence joins TRBV10-3 and TRBJ2-1; D not resolved. This CDR3 is 13 amino acids long. In germline, CDR1 is ENHRY, CDR2 SYGVKD. The germline V and J ends were trimmed by 3 bases and 6 bases, with 9 bases remaining between them. The CDR3 spells CAISEGVSNEQFF. CDR3 coding DNA: TGTGCCATCAGTGAAGGAGTGTCCAATGAGCAGTTCTTC.

This chain joins TRBV5-1 and TRBJ1-1; tentatively, D is TRBD1 (6 bases). This CDR3 is built from 14 residues. Germline CDR1 reads SGHRS; CDR2 reads YFSETQ. Trimming cost V 4 bases and J 6 bases, with 16 bases left between them. CDR3 sequence: CASSKLQGGAEAFF. Here the CDR3 DNA reads TGCGCCAGCAGCAAACTACAGGGAGGGGCTGAAGCTTTCTTT.

The chain has TRBV7-9 and TRBJ1-4; D not certain. This CDR3 comprises 13 residues. V was shortened by 3 bases and J by 2 bases, with 4 bases between the two germline ends. CDR1 and CDR2 (germline): SEHNR, FQNEAQ (reference sequence). CDR3 residues: CASSLRTNEKLFF. In nucleotides, the CDR3 is TGTGCCAGCAGCTTGCGGACTAATGAAAAACTGTTTTTT.

V is TRBV11-2 and J is TRBJ2-2; D unresolved. The V end was cut by 5 bases, the J end by 4 bases, with 14 bases between. The length of the CDR3 is 15 residues. Looked up from germline, CDR1 is SGHAT and CDR2 is FQNNGV. The CDR3 DNA reads as TGTGCCAGCAGCCCTGACCGGACGGGCACCGGGGAGCTGTTTTTT. Protein: CASSPDRTGTGELFF.

A remark on this clone: The same CDR3 can be traced to other DNA sequences in this sample. The genes are TRBV20-1 and TRBJ2-5, with a possible D match to TRBD1 (6 bases). The CDR3 sequence is 11 residues long. V dropped 2 bases and J dropped 5 bases, with 6 bases sitting between them. Germline V gene sequence: CDR1 DFQATT, CDR2 SNEGSKA (reference sequence). As DNA, the CDR3 is TGCAGTGCTAGAACAGGGGAGACCCAGTACTTC. It encodes CSARTGETQYF.

This rearrangement joins TRBV21-1 to TRBJ1-5; the table's D call, TRBD1, has no DNA check behind it. TRBV21-1 corresponds to a pseudogene. The CDR3 consists of 15 residues. CDR3 in amino acids: CASSVRGPGNQPQHF. In DNA, the CDR3 is TGTGCCAGCAGCGTGAGGGGGCCTGGCAATCAGCCCCAGCATTTT.

This chain connects TRBV6-1 to TRBJ1-1; 9 bases fit TRBD1. V was clipped by 7 bases and J by 5 bases; unmatched bases: 2. This CDR3 contains 12 residues. From germline, CDR1 is MNHNS and CDR2 SASEGT. The CDR3 DNA reads TGTGCCAGCAACAGGGGGCTGACTGAAGCTTTCTTT. Protein: CASNRGLTEAFF.

This CDR3 is CASSNALPETQYF. The CDR3 DNA follows: TGTGCCAGCTCAAACGCCCTTCCAGAGACCCAGTACTTC. This rearrangement joins TRBV18 to TRBJ2-5; no clear D gene. Trimming cost V 5 bases and J 4 bases, with 11 bases left between them. This CDR3 comprises 13 residues. Germline V lookup: CDR1 KGHSH, CDR2 LQKENI.

The rearrangement joins TRBV18 to TRBJ2-5, with D hard to call. Germline V CDR1 and CDR2: KGHSH, LQKENI. The V and J ends lost 3 bases and 5 bases respectively, with 10 bases between them. This CDR3 has 13 residues. The CDR3 nucleotides are TGTGCCAGCTCACCCGCCTCGAAGGAGACCCAGTACTTC. Translating gives CASSPASKETQYF.

This clone was picked up one time. The gene calls are TRBV7-5 and TRBJ1-4. TRBV7-5 is designated a pseudogene. The CDR3 spans 13 residues. The CDR3 nucleotides are TGTGCCACACGTTTGGGGACGGGGGAAAAACTGTTTTTT. As protein: CATRLGTGEKLFF.

The gene calls are TRBV5-8 and TRBJ2-7, with D possibly TRBD2 on 6 matching bases. This CDR3 region has 15 residues. Germline-derived CDR1 and CDR2 are SGHTS and YDEGEE. V gave up 7 bases and J gave up 3 bases, with 20 bases separating them. For the CDR3, the DNA is TGTGCCAGCTCCCCCTTGGGGGACTTACTCTACGAGCAGTACTTC. Protein product: CASSPLGDLLYEQYF.

The chain has TRBV9 and TRBJ1-5; D is uncertain. The CDR3 spans 13 residues. Germline V gene lookup returns CDR1 SGDLS and CDR2 YYNGEE. Trimming took 0 bases from V and 3 from J, leaving 4 bases between them. Here the CDR3 reads CASSVAPNQPQHF. The CDR3 nucleotides read TGTGCCAGCAGCGTAGCCCCCAATCAGCCCCAGCATTTT.

The chain employs TRBV5-6 and TRBJ2-3, with D possibly matching TRBD1 (6 bases). This CDR3 has 15 amino acids. Trimming left V 2 bases short and J 5 bases short, with 15 bases between. Germline V gene sequence: CDR1 SGHDT, CDR2 YYEEEE. The DNA for the CDR3 is TGTGCCAGCAGCTTCCGGGCAGGGGTTCGAGATACGCAGTATTTT. Translating gives CASSFRAGVRDTQYF.

This rearrangement joins TRBV7-3 to TRBJ2-1, with D unresolved. Germline V lookup: CDR1 SGHTA, CDR2 FQGTGA. CDR3 length: 13 amino acids. Trimming took 5 bases from V and 11 from J, leaving 16 bases between them. CDR3 protein: CASSPTPGAKQFF. CDR3 coding DNA: TGTGCCAGCAGCCCGACCCCTGGTGCAAAGCAGTTCTTC.

The gene calls are TRBV5-4 and TRBJ2-7, with 10 bases fitting TRBD2. Losses at the gene ends were 3 bases for V and 2 bases for J; bases not matched to a gene: 8. Germline CDR1 reads SGHNT; CDR2 reads YYREEE (reference sequence). The CDR3 has 16 residues. As DNA, the CDR3 is TGTGCCAGCAGCTCCCGGACTAGCGGACTTCCCTACGAGCAGTACTTC. It translates to CASSSRTSGLPYEQYF.

The rearrangement links TRBV7-2 to TRBJ2-3; D remains unclear. Trimming shortened V by 4 bases and J by 6 bases, and 11 bases separated the two germline ends. CDR1 is SGHTA and CDR2 is FQGNSA in the germline V gene. The CDR3 spans 13 residues. The CDR3 DNA reads as TGTGCCAGCAGCTCACCGGTTCGGGATACGCAGTATTTT. Translation gives CASSSPVRDTQYF.

V is TRBV2 and J is TRBJ1-1, with TRBD1 identical over 7 bases. The CDR3 sequence is 13 residues long. CDR1 SNHLY and CDR2 FYNNEI come from the germline V gene. V lost 5 bases, J lost 3 bases, and 3 bases stayed unmatched. The CDR3 DNA sequence: TGTGCCAGCAGTCTAACAGGGGACACTGAAGCTTTCTTT. Residues: CASSLTGDTEAFF.

The rearrangement links TRBV5-5 to TRBJ2-3; TRBD2 might be the D (6 bases). The CDR3 sequence is 14 residues long. Germline values: CDR1 SGHKS, CDR2 YYEKEE (reference sequence). V lost 3 bases to trimming and J lost 5 bases, with 13 bases between them. Here the CDR3 DNA reads TGTGCCAGCAGCTCGGCTAGCGTCGGAGATACGCAGTATTTT. It is translated as CASSSASVGDTQYF.

This chain joins TRBV27 and TRBJ1-2, with TRBD1 matching over 10 bases. Germline V gene sequence: CDR1 MNHEY, CDR2 SMNVEV (reference sequence). The V segment lost 5 bases and the J segment 7 bases; nucleotides outside the gene matches: 10. This CDR3 is built from 15 residues. Here the CDR3 reads CASSGRDRGGGGYTF. As DNA, the CDR3 is TGTGCCAGCAGTGGCCGGGACAGGGGTGGCGGTGGCTACACCTTC.